The 15 T cell receptor beta chains reported below all come from one sample, sequenced in a study of T cells of healthy individuals. TCRdb analysed the 5' RACE reads with MiXCR anew, one entry per CDR3 protein. The data show about 82,000 distinct CDR3 sequences, approximately 5.4% seen once. All receptors derive from a female donor in good health.

In its sample, this clonotype was seen many times. The genes are TRBV4-1 and TRBJ2-4, with 9 bases lining up with TRBD1. Germline assignment: CDR1 MGHRA and CDR2 YSYEKL. CDR3 length equals 17 residues. The V and J ends lost 1 base and 2 bases, in that order; junction bases with no gene match: 6. The DNA of the CDR3 is TGCGCCAGCAGCCAAGTGGGACAGGGAGTTTCCAAAAACATTCAGTACTTC. This encodes CASSQVGQGVSKNIQYF.

This clonotype came up a few times. V and J are TRBV6-2 or TRBV6-3 and TRBJ2-3; TRBD2 aligns across 9 bases. The trim removed 11 bases at V and 5 bases at J, leaving 11 bases unmatched. Germline CDR1 and CDR2: MNHEY and SVGEGT. This CDR3 spans 14 amino acids. The CDR3 region has the DNA TGTGCCTCCCGGATAGCGGGAGTGAAAGATACGCAGTATTTT. Translation: CASRIAGVKDTQYF.

The chain links TRBV14 to TRBJ1-6, with TRBD1 identical over 12 bases. This CDR3 region has 16 residues. The V gene's germline CDR1 is SGHDN and CDR2 FVKESK. Trimming cost V 4 bases and J 8 bases; bases outside gene matches: 6. CDR3 sequence reads: CASSRNRDRGHSPLHF. In nucleotides, the CDR3 is TGTGCCAGCAGCCGGAACCGGGACAGGGGGCATTCACCCCTCCACTTT.

This clonotype was recorded a few times. J is TRBJ1-1 and V is TRBV27; D is unresolved. The CDR3 has 13 amino acids. The V gene's germline CDR1 is MNHEY and CDR2 SMNVEV (reference sequence). The V end was cut by 6 bases, the J end by 0 bases, with 8 bases between. CDR3 protein: CASRFGMNTEAFF. CDR3 nucleotide sequence: TGTGCCAGCAGGTTCGGGATGAACACTGAAGCTTTCTTT.

This clonotype was seen repeatedly, ten times or more. The genes are TRBV6-2 or TRBV6-3 and TRBJ2-1; maybe TRBD2 (5 bases). CDR1 and CDR2 (germline): MNHEY, SVGEGT. V lost 2 bases and J 0 bases, leaving 23 bases between the germline ends. The length of the CDR3 is 20 residues. The CDR3 spells CASSYNTHPAGSSSYNEQFF. The CDR3, as DNA: TGTGCCAGCAGTTACAACACCCACCCGGCGGGTTCTAGCTCCTACAATGAGCAGTTCTTC.

This clonotype has just a few counts. J is TRBJ2-2 and V is TRBV2; D call uncertain. Trimming removed 6 bases at V and 1 base at J, with 9 bases between. Germline V gene data show CDR1 as SNHLY and CDR2 as FYNNEI. The length of the CDR3 is 14 residues. The CDR3 DNA sequence: TGTGCCAGCAGACTGGGCAGGAACACCGGGGAGCTGTTTTTT. This encodes CASRLGRNTGELFF.

This clonotype was picked up one time. One base away lies a much larger clone, so this may be a sequencing read error. This sequence joins TRBV20-1 and TRBJ2-1; 11 nucleotides line up with TRBD2. The length of the CDR3 is 16 residues. Germline V gene lookup returns CDR1 DFQATT and CDR2 SNEGSKA (reference sequence). The CDR3 loop reads CRATVIAGGSYNEQFF. The DNA for the CDR3 is TGCAGAGCTACAGTAATAGCGGGAGGGTCCTACAATGAGCAGTTCTTC.

This clonotype was seen repeatedly, ten times or more. The rearrangement joins TRBV3-1 to TRBJ2-4, with D perhaps matching TRBD1 (6 bases). Between the trimmed V and J ends, which lost 5 bases and 9 bases, there was a span of 11 bases. The CDR3 extends over 12 amino acids. Per the germline V gene, CDR1 is LGHDT and CDR2 is YNNKEL (reference sequence). Here the CDR3 DNA reads TGTGCCAGCAGCAATCAAGGGGGCATTCAGTACTTC. Protein: CASSNQGGIQYF.

This clonotype was seen repeatedly, ten times or more. This rearrangement joins TRBV4-3 to TRBJ2-3, with D unclear. This CDR3 region has 15 residues. Germline loops: CDR1 LGHNA, CDR2 YSLEER. The ends were cut back, 1 base at V and 3 bases at J, with 11 bases in the middle. CDR3 sequence (DNA): TGCGCCAGCAGCCAAGTCGGAATCGGGACAGATACGCAGTATTTT. Its translation: CASSQVGIGTDTQYF.

This clonotype was picked up a small number of times. The rearrangement joins TRBV5-1 to TRBJ2-1; 10 nucleotides align to TRBD1. The CDR3 extends over 15 amino acids. Trimming cost V 3 bases and J 10 bases; bases outside gene matches: 10. CDR1 SGHRS and CDR2 YFSETQ come from the germline V gene. CDR3: CASSSSGTGVGEQFF. CDR3 bases: TGCGCCAGCAGCTCCTCCGGGACAGGGGTTGGGGAGCAGTTCTTC.

This clonotype was seen more than once but under ten times. The chain is built from TRBV7-2 and TRBJ2-7; TRBD1 matches at 7 bases. CDR1 SGHTA and CDR2 FQGNSA come from the germline V gene. Germline trimming cut 5 bases from V and 2 bases from J; bases unmatched to any gene: 15. The CDR3 consists of 17 residues. CDR3 loop: CASSLAQGQGEAYEQYF. The CDR3 DNA is TGTGCCAGCAGCCTGGCGCAGGGGCAGGGGGAAGCCTACGAGCAGTACTTC.

This clonotype appeared many times. The chain has TRBV7-3 and TRBJ2-1, with TRBD2 matching 8 bases. Germline V gives CDR1 SGHTA, CDR2 FQGTGA. After removal of 5 bases from V and 0 bases from J, the junction contained 6 bases not matched to a gene. The CDR3 extends over 16 amino acids. CDR3 DNA sequence: TGTGCCAGCAGCATAAGCAGCGGGAGCTCCTACAATGAGCAGTTCTTC. This sequence encodes CASSISSGSSYNEQFF.

This clonotype has a count of ten or more. J is TRBJ2-1 and V is TRBV5-4, with a weak D call TRBD1 (6 bases). Looked up from germline, CDR1 is SGHNT and CDR2 is YYREEE (reference sequence). Trimming removed 5 bases at V and 3 bases at J, with 15 bases between. CDR3 length: 15 amino acids. CDR3: CASSRDTSLYNEQFF. The CDR3 DNA is TGTGCCAGCAGTCGGGACACATCCCTCTACAATGAGCAGTTCTTC.

This clonotype was seen repeatedly, ten times or more. The rearrangement joins TRBV20-1 to TRBJ2-5; 7 nucleotides agree with TRBD2. With 4 bases clipped from V and 5 bases from J, the junction kept 13 bases outside the gene matches. The CDR3 sequence is 15 residues long. Per germline, CDR1 DFQATT and CDR2 SNEGSKA (reference sequence). CDR3 in DNA: TGCAGTGCTACTCTAGAGGGAGGGCCGTGGGAGACCCAGTACTTC. The encoded protein is CSATLEGGPWETQYF.

Ten or more counts support this clonotype. The CDR3 is CASSEGRHTGELFF. In nucleotides, the CDR3 is TGTGCCAGCAGTGAAGGTCGTCACACCGGGGAGCTGTTTTTT. The chain has TRBV2 and TRBJ2-2; no clear D. Germline V gene sequence: CDR1 SNHLY, CDR2 FYNNEI. Trimming removed 1 base from V and 3 bases from J, with 6 bases in between. This CDR3 spans 14 amino acids.